Presented here are 28 T cell receptor beta chains from one specimen sequenced in a study of early T cells in non-severe SARS-CoV-2 infection. TCRdb re-called the 5' RACE reads through MiXCR, storing one row per CDR3 protein. The sample consists of fewer than 85,000 distinct CDR3 sequences, 12% of them appearing once. The specimen was whole blood. The receptors come from an adult who was a healthcare worker with PCR-confirmed SARS-CoV-2 infection or an uninfected control (not recorded which).

This clonotype was counted only a few times. This chain connects TRBV5-6 to TRBJ2-5, with 10 positions matching TRBD1. V trimming: 2 bases; J trimming: 4 bases; junction bases outside the gene matches: 2. This CDR3 has 14 amino acids. Germline-derived CDR1 and CDR2 are SGHDT and YYEEEE. CDR3 protein: CASSFRDRGETQYF. The CDR3, as DNA: TGTGCCAGCAGCTTCCGGGACAGGGGAGAGACCCAGTACTTC.

This clonotype showed up many times. J is TRBJ1-5 and V is TRBV7-2; D uncertain. Trimming took off 5 bases at V and 7 bases at J, with 12 bases between the two ends. The CDR3 covers 13 residues. Germline values: CDR1 SGHTA, CDR2 FQGNSA. CDR3 region: CASSGKTRQPQHF. CDR3 in DNA: TGTGCCAGCAGCGGGAAAACGAGACAGCCCCAGCATTTT. The variable domain in full, completed from reference TRBV7-2 and TRBJ1-5, reads GAGVSQSPSNKVTEKGKDVELRCDPISGHTALYWYRQSLGQGLEFLIYFQGNSAPDKSGLPSDRFSAERTGGSVSTLTIQRTQQEDSAVYLCASSGKTRQPQHFGDGTRLSIL.

This clonotype was seen a few times. V is TRBV2 and J is TRBJ2-7; D is unclear. Trimming took off 4 bases at V and 3 bases at J, with 13 bases between the two ends. CDR3 size: 14 residues. Germline CDR1 is SNHLY and CDR2 is FYNNEI. The CDR3 loop reads CASSAASRNYEQYF. As DNA, the CDR3 is TGTGCCAGCAGTGCAGCGAGCCGAAACTACGAGCAGTACTTC.

V gene TRBV5-6 combines with J gene TRBJ2-2; D possibly uses TRBD1 or TRBD2 (5 bases each). The CDR3 sequence is 16 residues long. Germline values: CDR1 SGHDT, CDR2 YYEEEE. V was clipped by 0 bases and J by 7 bases, with 16 bases between them. CDR3 sequence reads: CASSLAGTIGIGELFF. Here the CDR3 DNA reads TGTGCCAGCAGCTTGGCCGGGACGATAGGTATCGGGGAGCTGTTTTTT. Supplemented by reference TRBV5-6 and TRBJ2-2, the full variable domain reads DAGVTQSPTHLIKTRGQQVTLRCSPKSGHDTVSWYQQALGQGPQFIFQYYEEEERQRGNFPDRFSGHQFPNYSSELNVNALLLGDSALYLCASSLAGTIGIGELFFGEGSRLTVL.

To note about this clonotype: No conserved phenylalanine or tryptophan is present at the end of the CDR3, so a read error is the likely explanation. The rearrangement joins TRBV7-6 to TRBJ2-7; D not resolved. The CDR3 consists of 13 residues. The V end was cut by 1 base, the J end by 3 bases, with 7 bases between. Germline values: CDR1 SGHVS, CDR2 FNYEAQ. CDR3 loop: CASSLGPNYEQYL. The CDR3 DNA is TGTGCCAGCAGCTTAGGGCCCAACTACGAGCAGTACCTC.

This clonotype was counted at least ten times. The chain combines TRBV12-5 with TRBJ2-7, with TRBD1 matching over 10 bases. There are 15 residues in the CDR3. The V segment lost 8 bases and the J segment 3 bases; nucleotides outside the gene matches: 10. Germline assignment: CDR1 LGHNT and CDR2 FRNRAP. Here the CDR3 DNA reads TGTGCTAGTAGGAACACGGGACAGGGGTACTACGAGCAGTACTTC. It codes for CASRNTGQGYYEQYF.

This sequence joins TRBV9 and TRBJ1-2, with D perhaps matching TRBD1 (5 bases). CDR1 is SGDLS, CDR2 YYNGEE, per germline. This CDR3 contains 16 residues. Between the trimmed V and J ends, which lost 0 bases and 6 bases, there was a span of 18 bases. In DNA form, the CDR3 reads TGTGCCAGCAGCGTAGAGGGGCAGTCAGGGCCAAATGGCTACACCTTC. Its translation is CASSVEGQSGPNGYTF.

The CDR3 sequence is CASSPRLTDTQYF. The CDR3 DNA follows: TGTGCCAGCTCACCACGACTAACAGATACGCAGTATTTT. The J gene is TRBJ2-3, the V gene TRBV18; tentative D call: TRBD2 (5 bases). This CDR3 is built from 13 residues. The V gene lost 1 base and the J gene lost 3 bases, with 5 bases spanning the gap. CDR1 is KGHSH, CDR2 LQKENI, per germline.

This clonotype was recorded at least ten times. The rearrangement uses TRBV18 and TRBJ1-6, with D unresolved. The CDR3 sequence is 16 residues long. V gave up 5 bases and J gave up 5 bases, with 16 bases separating them. The V gene's germline CDR1 is KGHSH and CDR2 LQKENI. CDR3 residues: CASSASPPFDNSPLHF. The CDR3 DNA sequence: TGTGCCAGCTCAGCATCCCCCCCCTTCGATAATTCACCCCTCCACTTT.

This clonotype appeared a few times. This chain joins TRBV6-1 and TRBJ1-2; D is unclear. Trimming left V 2 bases short and J 4 bases short, with 8 bases between. Germline V gene sequence: CDR1 MNHNS, CDR2 SASEGT. The CDR3 covers 13 residues. The CDR3 DNA reads TGTGCCAGCAGTGAAATGTATGTCTATGGCTACACCTTC. This translates into CASSEMYVYGYTF.

This clonotype was seen many times. This chain links TRBV11-2 with TRBJ2-5, with D maybe TRBD2 (5 bases). CDR3 size: 15 residues. Germline CDR1 SGHAT, CDR2 FQNNGV. Trimming removed 1 base from V and 2 bases from J, with 11 bases in between. The DNA of the CDR3 is TGTGCCAGCAGCTTAGGGGTCAGCGGACAAGAGACCCAGTACTTC. Protein product: CASSLGVSGQETQYF.

This clonotype was picked up a small number of times. The V gene is TRBV19, the J gene TRBJ2-7; 7 bases agree with TRBD1. Trimming removed 5 bases from V and 3 bases from J; junction bases left unmatched: 4. CDR1 and CDR2 from the germline V gene are LNHDA and SQIVND (reference sequence). The CDR3 extends over 13 amino acids. CDR3 residues: CASSEGQLYEQYF. CDR3 sequence (DNA): TGTGCCAGTAGTGAGGGACAGCTCTACGAGCAGTACTTC.

This clonotype was seen only a few times. V and J are TRBV7-2 and TRBJ2-1; 12 bases line up with TRBD2. The CDR3 has 14 amino acids. Germline trimming cut 2 bases from V and 10 bases from J; bases unmatched to any gene: 3. Germline V gene sequence: CDR1 SGHTA, CDR2 FQGNSA. The chain's CDR3 is CASSLLAGGSEQFF. CDR3 in DNA: TGTGCCAGCAGCTTACTAGCGGGAGGGAGCGAGCAGTTCTTC.

This clonotype has ten or more counts. The chain has TRBV7-2 and TRBJ2-7; 11 bases fit TRBD2. The trim removed 5 bases at V and 0 bases at J, leaving 3 bases unmatched. The germline gives CDR1 SGHTA, CDR2 FQGNSA. The CDR3 is 15 amino acids. For the CDR3, the DNA is TGTGCCAGCAGCCGTAGCGGGAGGGTCTCCTACGAGCAGTACTTC. It is translated as CASSRSGRVSYEQYF.

The chain carries TRBV6-2 or TRBV6-3 and TRBJ2-7; 11 bases agree with TRBD2. With V trimmed by 7 bases and J by 6 bases, 5 bases remained unmatched. The CDR3 is 13 residues long. Germline V lookup: CDR1 MNHEY, CDR2 SVGEGT. CDR3 residues: CASTTSGSAEQYF. CDR3 nucleotides: TGTGCCAGCACAACTAGCGGGAGCGCCGAGCAGTACTTC.

This clonotype was counted a few times. This sequence joins TRBV11-2 and TRBJ2-1, with D possibly being TRBD1 or TRBD2 (5 bases each). Deletions cut 0 bases from V and 6 bases from J, with 12 bases between. Germline assignment: CDR1 SGHAT and CDR2 FQNNGV. The CDR3 extends over 15 amino acids. This chain's CDR3 is CASSLDRDGGNEQFF. The CDR3 DNA sequence: TGTGCCAGCAGCTTAGACAGGGATGGGGGCAATGAGCAGTTCTTC.

This clonotype was seen more than once but under ten times. The CDR3 coding sequence is TGCAGCGTGCCCCCGACCCCCGGGACAGGCCTTAGGAGCTACACCTTC. Amino acids: CSVPPTPGTGLRSYTF. This chain links TRBV29-1 with TRBJ1-2; 8 bases agree with TRBD1. CDR1 and CDR2 (germline): SQVTM, ANQGSEA. The CDR3 covers 16 residues. The J segment lost 9 bases and the V segment lost 6 bases, leaving 21 bases of the junction unmatched.

Many counts were recorded for this clonotype. The gene calls are TRBV7-9 and TRBJ1-1; the D gene is possibly TRBD1 (5 bases). Germline CDR1 SEHNR, CDR2 FQNEAQ (reference sequence). The V and J ends lost 5 bases and 4 bases respectively, with 17 bases between them. The CDR3 loop spans 15 amino acids. The CDR3 region is CASSPGPAGTTEAFF. The CDR3 DNA is TGTGCCAGCAGCCCAGGTCCTGCGGGGACCACTGAAGCTTTCTTT.

DNA of the CDR3: TGTGCCAGCAGCCGCTCTGGTGGGTACGAGCAGTACTTC. This codes for CASSRSGGYEQYF. V is TRBV6-5 and J is TRBJ2-7; D is unclear. Trimming stripped 6 bases from V and 4 bases from J, with 13 bases between. Germline assignment: CDR1 MNHEY and CDR2 SVGAGI. CDR3 length: 13 amino acids.

This chain's CDR3 is CASSPGTEYEQYF. The CDR3 DNA reads as TGTGCCAGCAGCCCCGGGACAGAATACGAGCAGTACTTC. The rearrangement uses TRBV11-3 and TRBJ2-7; 7 bases fit TRBD1. There are 13 residues in the CDR3. V shed 5 bases, J shed 4 bases, and the junction held 5 bases outside the gene matches. Germline V lookup: CDR1 SGHNT, CDR2 YENEEA.

This clonotype was picked up many times. J is TRBJ1-4 and V is TRBV12-2. TRBV12-2 is classified as a pseudogene. CDR3 length: 11 amino acids. The CDR3 is CASPSNEKLFF. The CDR3 nucleotides are TGTGCAAGTCCTTCTAATGAAAAACTGTTTTTT.

This chain connects TRBV6-1 to TRBJ1-5, with 7 bases lining up with TRBD1. CDR3 length equals 15 residues. With V trimmed by 2 bases and J by 1 base, 2 bases remained unmatched. Germline V lookup: CDR1 MNHNS, CDR2 SASEGT. The CDR3: CASSELTGSNQPQHF. The CDR3 DNA sequence: TGTGCCAGCAGTGAATTGACAGGGAGCAATCAGCCCCAGCATTTT.

This clonotype was observed a few times. This sequence joins TRBV6-1 and TRBJ1-2; no firm D call. CDR1 and CDR2 from the germline V gene are MNHNS and SASEGT. The CDR3 totals 16 residues. The ends were cut back, 4 bases at V and 8 bases at J, with 23 bases in the middle. As DNA, the CDR3 is TGTGCCAGCAGTGGCCAACTCCCGTCCAGTCGGGGAGGCTACACCTTC. It encodes CASSGQLPSSRGGYTF.

The chain links TRBV30 to TRBJ2-7, with a weak D call TRBD1 (5 bases). The V end was cut by 7 bases, the J end by 6 bases, with 19 bases between. Germline V gives CDR1 GTSNPN, CDR2 SVGIG (reference sequence). CDR3 size: 13 residues. The CDR3 bases are TGTGCCTACTCCCATGGGGCGGCCCCCGAGCAGTACTTC. Translated, it gives CAYSHGAAPEQYF.

This chain links TRBV29-1 with TRBJ2-2; D ambiguous. The CDR3 has 13 residues. Trimming shortened V by 5 bases and J by 2 bases, and 9 bases separated the two germline ends. From germline, CDR1 is SQVTM and CDR2 ANQGSEA. CDR3 in amino acids: CSVQSDNTGELFF. In DNA form, the CDR3 reads TGCAGCGTTCAGAGCGATAACACCGGGGAGCTGTTTTTT.

This clonotype was detected ten times or more. The gene calls are TRBV30 and TRBJ1-1; a weak D match, TRBD1 (5 bases). V shed 4 bases and J shed 6 bases, with 21 bases lying between them. CDR3 length: 15 residues. Germline assignment: CDR1 GTSNPN and CDR2 SVGIG (reference sequence). The CDR3 nucleotides are TGTGCCTGGACTGGTGGCACAGCCCAAGGGGCTGAAGCTTTCTTT. As protein: CAWTGGTAQGAEAFF.

This chain joins TRBV4-1 and TRBJ1-6, with D tentatively TRBD1 (6 bases). Germline V gives CDR1 MGHRA, CDR2 YSYEKL. The CDR3 contains 15 residues. Trimming left V 0 bases short and J 7 bases short, with 10 bases between. The chain's CDR3 is CASSQDRGGNSPLHF. CDR3 DNA sequence: TGCGCCAGCAGCCAAGATAGGGGGGGCAATTCACCCCTCCACTTT.

This chain links TRBV5-1 with TRBJ1-1, with no clear D. V was trimmed by 0 bases and J by 3 bases, leaving 9 bases between them. In germline, CDR1 is SGHRS, CDR2 YFSETQ. The CDR3 length is 14 residues. CDR3 region: CASSLGEAYTEAFF. Here the CDR3 DNA reads TGCGCCAGCAGCTTGGGGGAGGCGTACACTGAAGCTTTCTTT.